This TCR beta chain derives from a study of shared clonotypes between healthy human individuals. Study-level points and caveats: Shared across several donors were around 4.7% of the naive CD4 clonotypes. The four-donor shared clonotypes exceeded non-shared clonotypes in generation probability, with non-shared ones scoring lower.

Deep-level settings were used for running the assay. Using immunoSEQ multiplex PCR, the repertoire was profiled, and TCRdb retains in-frame clones only, with some absent. The data hold some 2,000,000 clones, with around 95% observed a single time. Concerning this clone: The antigen is unknown.

Sequencing was carried out using naive CD4+ T cells sorted from blood. The subset denotes: CD45RA+ positively selected. The TCR was taken from a man aged 18 to 30 in good health.

The CDR3 nucleotides read TGTGCCAGCAGCTTGGCTGCCAAAAACATTCAGTACTTC. This encodes CASSLAAKNIQYF. The chain is built from TRBV5-4 and TRBJ2-4; D call uncertain. V lost 0 bases and J lost 1, with 2 bases in between. Germline CDR1 and CDR2: SGHNT and YYREEE (reference sequence). CDR3 size: 13 residues.